These 8 T cell receptor beta chains originate from one sample sequenced in a study of Ad26.COV2.S vaccination and SARS-CoV-2 variants. This table comes from immunoSEQ multiplex PCR, and its TCRdb copy is limited to in-frame clones, with some not included. The table records roughly 420,000 clones, roughly 90% of them present only once. Treatment in this sample: some 20 received Ad26.COV2.S at low or high dose, single or two shots; roughly five received placebo; per-sample allocation not given. Sampling was performed 63 days after the first vaccine or placebo injection. Sequences were derived from peripheral blood, sampled in a trial of Ad26.COV2.S vaccine versus placebo. Receptor source: a person between 18 and 65 years old who received the Ad26.COV2.S COVID-19 vaccine or a placebo.

This clone has a single count. The chain uses TRBV19 and TRBJ2-7; a possible D gene is TRBD2 (6 bases). The CDR3 is 14 amino acids. Trimming left V 10 bases short and J 0 bases short, with 16 bases between. The germline gives CDR1 LNHDA, CDR2 SQIVND (reference sequence). In DNA form, the CDR3 reads TGTGCCACAGAACCGCGGGGCTTCTCCTACGAGCAGTACTTC. The encoded protein is CATEPRGFSYEQYF.

This clone was seen only once. This chain joins TRBV30 and TRBJ2-1; 7 positions match TRBD1. Germline CDR1 and CDR2: GTSNPN and SVGIG (reference sequence). V shed 3 bases and J 10 bases; nucleotides not matched to a gene: 9. The CDR3 consists of 13 residues. The CDR3 DNA sequence: TGTGCCTGGAGATCAACAGGGGCTGGGGAGCAGTTCTTC. Translated: CAWRSTGAGEQFF.

The rearrangement links TRBV6-5 to TRBJ2-3; 9 positions match TRBD1. J gave up 3 bases and V 5 bases, and 3 bases lay outside the gene matches. CDR1 and CDR2 from the germline V gene are MNHEY and SVGAGI. The length of the CDR3 is 14 residues. The CDR3 loop is CASSTGGRTDTQYF. For the CDR3, the DNA is TGTGCCAGCAGTACAGGGGGCAGAACAGATACGCAGTATTTT.

The J gene is TRBJ2-3, the V gene TRBV27, with TRBD1 matching 9 bases. CDR3 length: 17 amino acids. With 3 bases clipped from V and 2 bases from J, the junction kept 9 bases outside the gene matches. Germline loops: CDR1 MNHEY, CDR2 SMNVEV (reference sequence). CDR3 DNA sequence: TGTGCCAGCAGTTTCGCGGGGACAGGGCTCCTCACAGATACGCAGTATTTT. It specifies CASSFAGTGLLTDTQYF.

This chain uses TRBV7-9 with TRBJ1-1; D ambiguous. The CDR3 is 12 amino acids. The V end lost 1 base, the J end lost 7 bases, and 7 bases lay between the germline ends. Germline CDR1 and CDR2: SEHNR and FQNEAQ (reference sequence). The CDR3 loop is CASSLGSIEAFF. DNA for the CDR3: TGTGCCAGCAGCTTAGGGTCAATTGAAGCTTTCTTT.

V usage is TRBV19 and J usage is TRBJ1-2; D perhaps matches TRBD1 (6 bases). In germline, CDR1 is LNHDA, CDR2 SQIVND (reference sequence). This CDR3 is built from 12 residues. V lost 5 bases, J lost 14 bases, and 18 bases lay in between. The CDR3, as DNA: TGTGCCAGTAGTCTCCTGACAGGCCCTAGGACCTTC. As protein: CASSLLTGPRTF.

This chain links TRBV19 with TRBJ1-3; TRBD1 matches at 9 bases. The ends lost 4 bases at V and 2 bases at J; junction bases unmatched: 0. The CDR3 extends over 14 amino acids. Per germline, CDR1 LNHDA and CDR2 SQIVND (reference sequence). The CDR3 spells CASSRQGAGNTIYF. For the CDR3, the DNA is TGTGCCAGTAGTAGACAGGGGGCTGGAAACACCATATATTTT.

This clone was found a few times. The V call is TRBV30, the J call TRBJ1-2; a weak D match, TRBD1 (6 bases). The germline V gene has CDR1 GTSNPN and CDR2 SVGIG (reference sequence). CDR3 length equals 14 residues. V lost 5 bases to trimming and J lost 4 bases, with 17 bases between them. The CDR3 DNA reads TGTGCCTGGGCTGAACAGGGCCGCGGCTATGGCTACACCTTC. This translates into CAWAEQGRGYGYTF.